Sequencing of this T cell receptor (beta chain) was carried out in a study of response to subunit inactivated influenza vaccine. TCRdb re-analysed the RT-PCR reads in MiXCR, keeping a single row per CDR3 protein. The sample lists 550,000 to 800,000 distinct CDR3 sequences, around 14% occurring once. This clonotype was found a few times. Germline V gene lookup returns CDR1 KGHDR and CDR2 SFDVKD. The CDR3 has 18 amino acids. V lost 4 bases to trimming and J lost 3 bases; unmatched junction nucleotides: 13. The sequencing here drew on PBMCs from blood, taken 11 to 12 days after vaccination. This chain joins TRBV24-1 and TRBJ2-5; 10 nucleotides align to TRBD1. The receptor's source is a man aged 50-60 years who received an inactivated influenza vaccine. CDR3 loop: CATSDPSPGTGAKETQYF. In DNA form, the CDR3 reads TGTGCCACCAGTGACCCTAGTCCCGGGACAGGGGCAAAAGAGACCCAGTACTTC.